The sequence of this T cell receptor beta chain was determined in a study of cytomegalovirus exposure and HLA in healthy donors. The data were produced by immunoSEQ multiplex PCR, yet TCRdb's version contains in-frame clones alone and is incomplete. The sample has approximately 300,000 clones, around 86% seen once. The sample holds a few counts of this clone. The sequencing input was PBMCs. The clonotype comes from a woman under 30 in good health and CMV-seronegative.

Here the CDR3 reads CASSLSSGRGEQYF. The CDR3 DNA reads TGTGCCAGCAGTTTGTCTAGCGGGAGGGGCGAGCAGTACTTC. V is TRBV27 and J is TRBJ2-7; 12 bases fit TRBD2. J gave up 6 bases and V 3 bases, and 3 bases lay outside the gene matches. The CDR3 is 14 residues long. Germline CDR1 MNHEY, CDR2 SMNVEV (reference sequence).